The entry that follows covers one T cell receptor (beta chain) sequence. Its antigen is unidentified. The junction had 5 bases not matched to a gene; V was cut back by 6 bases and J by 4 bases. Germline loops: CDR1 MDHEN, CDR2 SYDVKM. CDR3 length: 14 residues. The PCR ran on 60 Vbeta and 13 Jbeta primers. Sequencing used immunoSEQ multiplex PCR; TCRdb keeps in-frame clones, though not all of them. This sample has 160,000 or so clones; 65% to 90% occur once, and the top ten carry almost 2%. This sample was included in a study of cytomegalovirus exposure and HLA in healthy donors. General study findings and limits: A missense variant in DCLRE1C was later tied to TCR beta V- and J-gene trimming. It was 164 TCR beta chains that were listed as cytomegalovirus-associated.

The source is a woman in her late teens or twenties in good health and CMV-seronegative. V usage is TRBV28 and J usage is TRBJ1-5; 8 nucleotides align to TRBD1. Sequences were obtained from PBMCs. CDR3 sequence: CASSRGQENQPQHF. The CDR3 bases are TGTGCCAGCAGCCGGGGACAGGAGAATCAGCCCCAGCATTTT.